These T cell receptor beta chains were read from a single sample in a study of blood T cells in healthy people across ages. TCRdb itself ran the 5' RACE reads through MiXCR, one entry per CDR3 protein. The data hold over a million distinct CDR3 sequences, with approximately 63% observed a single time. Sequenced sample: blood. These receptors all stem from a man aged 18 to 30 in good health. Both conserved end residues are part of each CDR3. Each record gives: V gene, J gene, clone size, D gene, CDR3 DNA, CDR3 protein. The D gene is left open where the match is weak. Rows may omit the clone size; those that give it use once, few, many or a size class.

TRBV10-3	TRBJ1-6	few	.	TGTGCCATCCAGGGTGGGGGGTATTCACCCCTCCACTTT	CAIQGGGYSPLHF
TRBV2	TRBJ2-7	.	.	TGTGCCGGCAGCGAAGGGGACGAGCAGTACTTC	CAGSEGDEQYF
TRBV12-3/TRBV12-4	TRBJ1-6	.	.	TGTGCCAGCAGTCAGCAGGGGAATTCACCCCTCCACTTT	CASSQQGNSPLHF
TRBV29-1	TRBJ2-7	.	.	TGCAGCGTTGAAGTAAAGTTTTCCTACGAGCAGTACTTC	CSVEVKFSYEQYF
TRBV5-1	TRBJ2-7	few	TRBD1	TGCGCCAGCAGCACGGGACAGGGGTACCACGAGCAGTACTTC	CASSTGQGYHEQYF
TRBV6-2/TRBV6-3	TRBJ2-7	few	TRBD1	TGTGCCAGCGACACCGGGACAGGGCGAGACTACGAGCAGTACTTC	CASDTGTGRDYEQYF
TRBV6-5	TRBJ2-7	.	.	TGTGCCAGCATACTCCGCTTCCCCTACGAGCAGTACTTC	CASILRFPYEQYF
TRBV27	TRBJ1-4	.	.	TGTGCCAGCAGTTTATCATCAACTAATGAAAAACTGTTTTTT	CASSLSSTNEKLFF
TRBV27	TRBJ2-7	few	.	TGTGCCAGCAGTGGGTGGCAGGCGAGCTACGAGCAGTACTTC	CASSGWQASYEQYF
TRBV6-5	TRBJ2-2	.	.	TGTGCCAGCCAAACAGGGATGACCGGGGAGCTGTTTTTT	CASQTGMTGELFF
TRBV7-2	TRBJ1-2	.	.	TGTGCCAGCAGCTTAGACACAGGAACCATCGGACGTGGCTACACCTTC	CASSLDTGTIGRGYTF
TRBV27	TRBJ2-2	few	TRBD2	TGTGCCAGCAGTTTTGGGGGGGGGACCCCCCCCGGGGAGCTGTTTTTT	CASSFGGGTPPGELFF
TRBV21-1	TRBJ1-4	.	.	TGTGCCAGCAGCAAAGACAGGGATGGGTGGGCTAATGAAAAACTGTTTTTT	CASSKDRDGWANEKLFF
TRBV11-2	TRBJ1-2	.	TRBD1	TGTGCCAGCAGCCTAAGGGGGACAGAAACTTTTTACACCTTC	CASSLRGTETFYTF